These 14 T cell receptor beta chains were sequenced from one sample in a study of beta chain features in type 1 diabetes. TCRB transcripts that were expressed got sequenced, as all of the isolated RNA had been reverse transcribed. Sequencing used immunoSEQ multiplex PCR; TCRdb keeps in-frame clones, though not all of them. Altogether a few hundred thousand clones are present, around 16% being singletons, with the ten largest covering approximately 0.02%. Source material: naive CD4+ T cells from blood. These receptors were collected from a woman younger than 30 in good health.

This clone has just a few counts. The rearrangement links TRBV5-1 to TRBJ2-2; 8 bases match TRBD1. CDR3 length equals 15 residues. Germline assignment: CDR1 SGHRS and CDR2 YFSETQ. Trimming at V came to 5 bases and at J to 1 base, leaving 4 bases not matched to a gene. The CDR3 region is CASRNGQGNTGELFF. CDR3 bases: TGCGCCAGCAGAAATGGACAGGGGAACACCGGGGAGCTGTTTTTT. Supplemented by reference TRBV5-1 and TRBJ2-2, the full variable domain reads KAGVTQTPRYLIKTRGQQVTLSCSPISGHRSVSWYQQTPGQGLQFLFEYFSETQRNKGNFPGRFSGRQFSNSRSEMNVSTLELGDSALYLCASRNGQGNTGELFFGEGSRLTVL.

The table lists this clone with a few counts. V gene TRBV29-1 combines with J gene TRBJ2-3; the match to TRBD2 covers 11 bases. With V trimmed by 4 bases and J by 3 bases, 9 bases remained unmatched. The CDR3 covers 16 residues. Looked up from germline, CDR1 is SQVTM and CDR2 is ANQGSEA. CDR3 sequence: CSVAALAGGPTDTQYF. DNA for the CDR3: TGCAGCGTTGCCGCGCTAGCGGGAGGCCCGACAGATACGCAGTATTTT.

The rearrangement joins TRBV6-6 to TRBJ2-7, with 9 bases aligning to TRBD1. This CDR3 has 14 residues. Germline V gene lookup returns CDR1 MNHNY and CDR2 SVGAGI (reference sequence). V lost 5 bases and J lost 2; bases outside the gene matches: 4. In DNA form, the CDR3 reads TGTGCCAGCAGTCCTAGGGACAGGGCCTACGAGCAGTACTTC. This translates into CASSPRDRAYEQYF.

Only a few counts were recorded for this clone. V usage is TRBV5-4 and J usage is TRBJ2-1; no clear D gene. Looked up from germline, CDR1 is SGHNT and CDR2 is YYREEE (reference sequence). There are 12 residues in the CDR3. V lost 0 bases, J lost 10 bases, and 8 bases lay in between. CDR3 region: CASSLALSEQFF. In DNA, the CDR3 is TGTGCCAGCAGCTTGGCTCTTAGCGAGCAGTTCTTC.

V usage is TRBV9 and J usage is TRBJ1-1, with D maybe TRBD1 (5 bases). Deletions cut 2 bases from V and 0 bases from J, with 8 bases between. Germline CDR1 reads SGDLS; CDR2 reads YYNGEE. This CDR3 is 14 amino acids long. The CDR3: CASSVTDMNTEAFF. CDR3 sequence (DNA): TGTGCCAGCAGCGTGACAGACATGAACACTGAAGCTTTCTTT.

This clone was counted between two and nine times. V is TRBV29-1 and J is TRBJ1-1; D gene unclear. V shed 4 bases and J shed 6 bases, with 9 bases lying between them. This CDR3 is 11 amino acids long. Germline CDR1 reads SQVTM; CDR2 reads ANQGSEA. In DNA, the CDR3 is TGCAGCGTTGCCACAGTAGCTGAAGCTTTCTTT. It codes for CSVATVAEAFF.

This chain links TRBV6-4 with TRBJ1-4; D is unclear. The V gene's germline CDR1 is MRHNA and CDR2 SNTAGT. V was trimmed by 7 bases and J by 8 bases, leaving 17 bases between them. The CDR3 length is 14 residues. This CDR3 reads CASTPAGFGEKLFF. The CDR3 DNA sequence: TGTGCCAGCACCCCGGCCGGGTTTGGGGAAAAACTGTTTTTT.

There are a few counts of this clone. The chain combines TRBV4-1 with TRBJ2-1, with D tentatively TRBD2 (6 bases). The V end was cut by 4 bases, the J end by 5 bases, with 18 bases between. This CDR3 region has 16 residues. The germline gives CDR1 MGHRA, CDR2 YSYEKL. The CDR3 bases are TGCGCCAGCAGCCCCAGGGACTCCGCCCCGAACAATGAGCAGTTCTTC. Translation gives CASSPRDSAPNNEQFF.

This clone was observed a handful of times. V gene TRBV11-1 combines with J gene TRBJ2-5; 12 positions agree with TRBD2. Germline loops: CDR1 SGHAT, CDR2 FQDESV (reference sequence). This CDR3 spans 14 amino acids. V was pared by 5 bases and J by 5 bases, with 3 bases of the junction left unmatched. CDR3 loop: CASSLTSGSETQYF. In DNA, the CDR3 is TGTGCCAGCAGCCTGACTAGCGGGAGTGAGACCCAGTACTTC.

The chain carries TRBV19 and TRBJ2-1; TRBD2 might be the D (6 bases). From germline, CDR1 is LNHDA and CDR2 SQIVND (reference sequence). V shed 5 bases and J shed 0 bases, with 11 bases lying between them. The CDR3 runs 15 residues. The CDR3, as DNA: TGTGCCAGTAGTTCCGGGAGAACCTCCTACAATGAGCAGTTCTTC. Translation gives CASSSGRTSYNEQFF.

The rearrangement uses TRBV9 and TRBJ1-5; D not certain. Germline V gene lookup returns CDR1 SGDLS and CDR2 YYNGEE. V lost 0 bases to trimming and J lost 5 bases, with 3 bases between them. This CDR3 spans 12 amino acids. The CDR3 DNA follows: TGTGCCAGCAGCGTAGGAGATCAGCCCCAGCATTTT. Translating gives CASSVGDQPQHF.

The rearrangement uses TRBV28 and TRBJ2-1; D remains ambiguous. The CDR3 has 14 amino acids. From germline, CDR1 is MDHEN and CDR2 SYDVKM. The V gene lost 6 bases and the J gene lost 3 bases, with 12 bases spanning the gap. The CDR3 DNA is TGTGCCAGCAGCCCCTTAAATGTCTACAATGAGCAGTTCTTC. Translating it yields CASSPLNVYNEQFF.

CDR3 nucleotide sequence: TGCAGCGTTAAAAACAGGGTGAACACTGAAGCTTTCTTT. Translation: CSVKNRVNTEAFF. This chain links TRBV29-1 with TRBJ1-1; maybe TRBD1 (6 bases). Trimming pared 5 bases from V and 0 bases from J, leaving 10 bases between. The length of the CDR3 is 13 residues. Germline CDR1 SQVTM, CDR2 ANQGSEA.

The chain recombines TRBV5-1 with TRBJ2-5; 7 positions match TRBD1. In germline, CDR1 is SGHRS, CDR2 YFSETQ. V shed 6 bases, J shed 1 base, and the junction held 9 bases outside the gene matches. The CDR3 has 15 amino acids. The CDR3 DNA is TGCGCCAGCACCCCGGGACGGACAGGCCAAGAGACCCAGTACTTC. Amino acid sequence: CASTPGRTGQETQYF.